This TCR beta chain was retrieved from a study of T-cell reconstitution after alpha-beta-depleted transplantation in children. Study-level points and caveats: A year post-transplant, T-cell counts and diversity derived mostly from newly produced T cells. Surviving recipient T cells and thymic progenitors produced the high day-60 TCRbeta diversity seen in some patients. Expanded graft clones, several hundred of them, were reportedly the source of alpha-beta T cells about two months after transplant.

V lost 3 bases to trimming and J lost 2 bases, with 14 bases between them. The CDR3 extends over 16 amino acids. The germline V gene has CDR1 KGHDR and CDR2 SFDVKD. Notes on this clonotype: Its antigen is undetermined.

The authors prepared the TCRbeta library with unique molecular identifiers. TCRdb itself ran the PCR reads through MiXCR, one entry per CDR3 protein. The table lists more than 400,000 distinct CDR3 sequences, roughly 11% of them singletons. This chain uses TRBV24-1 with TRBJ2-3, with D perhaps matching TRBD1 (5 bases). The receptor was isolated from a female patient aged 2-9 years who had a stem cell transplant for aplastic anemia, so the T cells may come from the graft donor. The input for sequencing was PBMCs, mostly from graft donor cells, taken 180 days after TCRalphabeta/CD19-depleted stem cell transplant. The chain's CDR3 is CATSDPHRTTTDTQYF. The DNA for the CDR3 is TGTGCCACCAGTGATCCCCACAGGACAACCACAGATACGCAGTATTTT.